A selection of T cell receptor beta chains follows, all from one sample in a study of blood T cell repertoires in COVID-19. Using immunoSEQ multiplex PCR, the repertoire was profiled, and TCRdb retains in-frame clones only, with some absent. Here the sample spans around 94,000 clones, about nine tenths being singletons. The source material was peripheral blood. The receptors come from a man aged 18 to 29 with acute or convalescent COVID-19. CDR3s include the opening cysteine and the closing phenylalanine or tryptophan. The order of the fields is clone size, CDR3 length, V gene, D gene, J gene, CDR3 DNA, CDR3 protein. A D gene is named only where the DNA matches it firmly. Size is stated for part of the rows, as once, few or many counts, or as a class when the clone is expanded.

size: NA; length: 13; V: TRBV5-4; D: NA; J: TRBJ1-1; DNA: TGTGCCAGCAGCTTGGACAGGAACACTGAAGCTTTCTTT; CDR3: CASSLDRNTEAFF
size: NA; length: 16; V: TRBV18; D: NA; J: TRBJ2-7; DNA: TGTGCCAGCTCACCTCTTCCGTCGGGAATGAGACACGAGCAGTACTTC; CDR3: CASSPLPSGMRHEQYF
size: NA; length: 22; V: TRBV27; D: TRBD1; J: TRBJ2-2; DNA: TGTGCCAGCAGTTTAACCCTATCCCGACAGGGGAGGTATCGGGGAGACACCGGGGAGCTGTTTTTT; CDR3: CASSLTLSRQGRYRGDTGELFF
size: NA; length: 15; V: TRBV5-4; D: TRBD1; J: TRBJ1-5; DNA: TGTGCCAGCAGCTCACAAGGACAGGAATTACAGCCCCAGCATTTT; CDR3: CASSSQGQELQPQHF
size: NA; length: 15; V: TRBV5-1; D: TRBD1; J: TRBJ2-5; DNA: TGCGCCAGCAGCCAGGACACAGGGGCAAAAGAGACCCAGTACTTC; CDR3: CASSQDTGAKETQYF
size: NA; length: 13; V: TRBV18; D: NA; J: TRBJ2-2; DNA: TGTGCCAGCTCACCTGACTTCACCGGGGAGCTGTTTTTT; CDR3: CASSPDFTGELFF
size: NA; length: 14; V: TRBV30; D: TRBD2; J: TRBJ2-5; DNA: TGTGCCTGGACCTCAGCGGGAGGGCTGGAGACCCAGTACTTC; CDR3: CAWTSAGGLETQYF
size: NA; length: 15; V: TRBV9; D: NA; J: TRBJ1-1; DNA: TGTGCCAGCAACCCTTCGGGACACCTGAACACTGAAGCTTTCTTT; CDR3: CASNPSGHLNTEAFF
size: NA; length: 13; V: TRBV11-2; D: TRBD1; J: TRBJ2-7; DNA: TGTGCCAGCAGCCGCGACAGGGTGAACGAGCAGTACTTC; CDR3: CASSRDRVNEQYF
size: NA; length: 11; V: TRBV20-1; D: NA; J: TRBJ1-1; DNA: TGCAGTGGAGGGCTCGCGGGCCAAGCTTTCTTT; CDR3: CSGGLAGQAFF
size: NA; length: 15; V: TRBV14; D: TRBD1; J: TRBJ1-4; DNA: TGTGCCAGCAGCCAAGTGGGGACAGTGGTTGGAAAACTGTTTTTT; CDR3: CASSQVGTVVGKLFF
size: once; length: 18; V: TRBV30; D: TRBD2; J: TRBJ2-2; DNA: TGTGCCTGGAACGGGCTCGCGGGAGGTATGGGGAACACCGGGGAGCTGTTTTTT; CDR3: CAWNGLAGGMGNTGELFF
size: once; length: 16; V: TRBV19; D: TRBD1; J: TRBJ2-1; DNA: TGTGCCAGTAGTATAGGGACAGGGGAGGTCTACAATGAGCAGTTCTTC; CDR3: CASSIGTGEVYNEQFF
size: NA; length: 13; V: TRBV6-1; D: TRBD1; J: TRBJ1-1; DNA: TGTGCCAGCAGTGAACAGGGGGGCACTGAAGCTTTCTTT; CDR3: CASSEQGGTEAFF
size: NA; length: 14; V: TRBV11-2; D: TRBD1; J: TRBJ1-1; DNA: TGTGCCAGCAGCTTACTACAGGGGTGGACTGAAGCTTTCTTT; CDR3: CASSLLQGWTEAFF
size: NA; length: 14; V: TRBV5-1; D: TRBD1; J: TRBJ2-7; DNA: TGCGCCAGCAGCTTTGGGACAGGGGGTTACGAGCAGTACTTC; CDR3: CASSFGTGGYEQYF
size: NA; length: 16; V: TRBV19; D: TRBD1; J: TRBJ2-1; DNA: TGTGCCAGTAGTCTTCCAGGGGGTCTATGGGGTAATGAGCAGTTCTTC; CDR3: CASSLPGGLWGNEQFF
size: NA; length: 14; V: TRBV7-9; D: TRBD1; J: TRBJ1-4; DNA: TGTGCCAAAGGACAGGCCGGGGCTAATGAAAAACTGTTTTTT; CDR3: CAKGQAGANEKLFF
size: NA; length: 16; V: TRBV6-2/TRBV6-3; D: TRBD2; J: TRBJ2-7; DNA: TGTGCCAGCAGTTACCATAGCGGGGGGGTCTCCTACGAGCAGTACTTC; CDR3: CASSYHSGGVSYEQYF
size: NA; length: 16; V: TRBV6-1; D: NA; J: TRBJ2-2; DNA: TGTGCCAGCAGTGAAGTGGGGGGGCTAAGGACCGGGGAGCTGTTTTTT; CDR3: CASSEVGGLRTGELFF
size: NA; length: 16; V: TRBV5-1; D: NA; J: TRBJ1-1; DNA: TGCGCCAGCAGCTTGGGGGGGCTAACCGATAACACTGAAGCTTTCTTT; CDR3: CASSLGGLTDNTEAFF
size: NA; length: 12; V: TRBV6-1; D: NA; J: TRBJ1-2; DNA: TGTGCCAGCAGTGAAGGAGGGCTTGGCTACACCTTC; CDR3: CASSEGGLGYTF
size: few; length: 18; V: TRBV9; D: TRBD2; J: TRBJ2-3; DNA: TGTGCCAGCAGCGTATCAGGGGCTAGCGGGGATCTCACAGATACGCAGTATTTT; CDR3: CASSVSGASGDLTDTQYF
size: once; length: 14; V: TRBV5-1; D: NA; J: TRBJ1-1; DNA: TGCGCCAGCAGCTTGACCGCAGTTGGTACTGAAGCTTTCTTT; CDR3: CASSLTAVGTEAFF
size: NA; length: 15; V: TRBV12-5; D: NA; J: TRBJ1-5; DNA: TGTGCTAGTGGTTTGTCGGGGGGCGGCAATCAGCCCCAGCATTTT; CDR3: CASGLSGGGNQPQHF
size: NA; length: 15; V: TRBV5-1; D: NA; J: TRBJ2-2; DNA: TGCGCCAGCAGCTATCAAGGAGGGCAGAACGGGGAGCTGTTTTTT; CDR3: CASSYQGGQNGELFF
size: NA; length: 16; V: TRBV2; D: NA; J: TRBJ1-3; DNA: TGTGCCAGCTACCCCGCCTGGGCAATCTCTGGAAACACCATATATTTT; CDR3: CASYPAWAISGNTIYF
size: medium-sized; length: 11; V: TRBV3-1/TRBV3-2; D: NA; J: TRBJ2-7; DNA: TGTGCCAGCAGCCCTGTCTACGAGCAGTACTTC; CDR3: CASSPVYEQYF
size: once; length: 16; V: TRBV6-4; D: NA; J: TRBJ2-4; DNA: TGTGCCAGCAGTGACTTTGGGGCAGTAGCCAAAAACATTCAGTACTTC; CDR3: CASSDFGAVAKNIQYF
size: NA; length: 19; V: TRBV5-1; D: TRBD2; J: TRBJ2-7; DNA: TGCGCCAGCAGCTCGCGGGGGGGCGGGAGTCCCGTCTTCTCCTACGAGCAGTACTTC; CDR3: CASSSRGGGSPVFSYEQYF
size: NA; length: 9; V: TRBV2; D: NA; J: TRBJ1-2; DNA: TGTGCCAGGGGAGAGGGCTACACCTTC; CDR3: CARGEGYTF
size: NA; length: 13; V: TRBV5-1; D: NA; J: TRBJ1-1; DNA: TGCGCCAGCAGCCCGACAGGATTCACTGAAGCTTTCTTT; CDR3: CASSPTGFTEAFF
size: NA; length: 13; V: TRBV9; D: TRBD2; J: TRBJ2-7; DNA: TGTGCCAGCTCCGGGGAGGGGTCCTACGAGCAGTACTTC; CDR3: CASSGEGSYEQYF
size: NA; length: 16; V: TRBV12-2; D: NA; J: TRBJ1-3; DNA: TGTGCAAGTCGCTATGACGGGGGATCCTCTGGAAACACCATATATTTT; CDR3: CASRYDGGSSGNTIYF
size: NA; length: 18; V: TRBV18; D: TRBD1; J: TRBJ1-2; DNA: TGTGCCAGCTCACCGCAAAGGATCGGGACAGGATCTAACTATGGCTACACCTTC; CDR3: CASSPQRIGTGSNYGYTF
size: NA; length: 14; V: TRBV14; D: NA; J: TRBJ1-2; DNA: TGTGCCAGCAGCCAAGAACGAGGTTTGGGTGGCTACACCTTC; CDR3: CASSQERGLGGYTF
size: NA; length: 15; V: TRBV13; D: TRBD1; J: TRBJ1-1; DNA: TGTGCCAGCAGCTTTCAGGGGGTTGGGGACACTGAAGCTTTCTTT; CDR3: CASSFQGVGDTEAFF
size: NA; length: 15; V: TRBV14; D: NA; J: TRBJ1-3; DNA: TGTGCCAGCAGCCCGGGGGGATTCTCTGGAAACACCATATATTTT; CDR3: CASSPGGFSGNTIYF
size: NA; length: 15; V: TRBV10-3; D: TRBD2; J: TRBJ2-7; DNA: TGTGCCATCAGCTTGACTAGCGGGGGGTTTCACGAGCAGTACTTC; CDR3: CAISLTSGGFHEQYF
size: NA; length: 14; V: TRBV7-7; D: TRBD2; J: TRBJ2-1; DNA: TGTGCCAGCAGCTCAGGACTAGTCCCCAATGAGCAGTTCTTC; CDR3: CASSSGLVPNEQFF
size: NA; length: 15; V: TRBV7-9; D: TRBD1; J: TRBJ2-2; DNA: TGTGCCAGCAGCCCGGGACAGGGGGACACCGGGGAGCTGTTTTTT; CDR3: CASSPGQGDTGELFF
size: NA; length: 15; V: TRBV14; D: TRBD1; J: TRBJ1-4; DNA: TGTGCCAGCAGCCGCAGGGGGCCCACTAATGAAAAACTGTTTTTT; CDR3: CASSRRGPTNEKLFF
size: NA; length: 16; V: TRBV25-1; D: TRBD1; J: TRBJ1-6; DNA: TGTGCCAGCAGTTATGGACCCGGGACAGGGAATTCACCCCTCCACTTT; CDR3: CASSYGPGTGNSPLHF
size: NA; length: 14; V: TRBV27; D: NA; J: TRBJ1-2; DNA: TGTGCCAGCAGCGACGCGGGTGAGAACTATGGCTACACCTTC; CDR3: CASSDAGENYGYTF
size: once; length: 15; V: TRBV6-5; D: NA; J: TRBJ2-7; DNA: TGTGCCAGCAGTCATAACCGGGACATTTGGTACGAGCAGTACTTC; CDR3: CASSHNRDIWYEQYF
size: NA; length: 16; V: TRBV6-1; D: TRBD2; J: TRBJ2-5; DNA: TGTGCCAGCAGTGAAAAAGGGACTAGCGGCTGGGAGACCCAGTACTTC; CDR3: CASSEKGTSGWETQYF
size: NA; length: 15; V: TRBV19; D: NA; J: TRBJ1-5; DNA: TGTGCCAGTAGTATAGTGGAGGGTAGCAATCAGCCCCAGCATTTT; CDR3: CASSIVEGSNQPQHF
size: once; length: 15; V: TRBV9; D: TRBD1; J: TRBJ2-1; DNA: TGTGCCAGCAGCGTAGGAGGGGGCGCCTACAATGAGCAGTTCTTC; CDR3: CASSVGGGAYNEQFF
size: once; length: 15; V: TRBV30; D: TRBD1; J: TRBJ1-6; DNA: TGTGCCTGGTCGGGCGGACAGGGGGCTAATTCACCCCTCCACTTT; CDR3: CAWSGGQGANSPLHF
size: NA; length: 15; V: TRBV6-5; D: NA; J: TRBJ1-5; DNA: TGTGCCAGCAGTTACCGCAGGGGAATCAATCAGCCCCAGCATTTT; CDR3: CASSYRRGINQPQHF
size: NA; length: 18; V: TRBV4-1; D: NA; J: TRBJ2-6; DNA: TGCGCCAGCAGCCAACCAGCCCGGTCAGGGTCTGGGGCCAACGTCCTGACTTTC; CDR3: CASSQPARSGSGANVLTF